Presented here are 19 T cell receptor beta chains from one specimen sequenced in a study of CD8 T cells in ankylosing spondylitis. TCRdb re-called the 5' RACE reads with MiXCR, one entry per CDR3 protein. This table has some 250,000 distinct CDR3 sequences, approximately 9% appearing once. Source material: blood, either unsorted or a sorted T cell fraction (not recorded which). The source is a male donor with ankylosing spondylitis or in good health (not recorded which).

In this sample, this clonotype turned up many times. The rearrangement uses TRBV5-1 and TRBJ1-3; D is unclear. CDR3 length: 15 amino acids. Trimming stripped 0 bases from V and 0 bases from J, with 7 bases between. The germline CDR1 and CDR2 sequences are SGHRS and YFSETQ. This CDR3 reads CASSLDLNSGNTIYF. CDR3 DNA: TGCGCCAGCAGCTTGGATCTAAACTCTGGAAACACCATATATTTT.

This clonotype has ten or more counts. The gene calls are TRBV5-6 and TRBJ2-3; D is perhaps TRBD2 (5 bases). The germline CDR1 and CDR2 sequences are SGHDT and YYEEEE. V was trimmed by 0 bases and J by 2 bases, leaving 7 bases between them. The CDR3 sequence is 14 residues long. The CDR3 reads CASSLGTSTDTQYF. The CDR3 bases are TGTGCCAGCAGCTTGGGGACTTCCACAGATACGCAGTATTTT. The whole variable domain, filled in from reference TRBV5-6 and TRBJ2-3, reads DAGVTQSPTHLIKTRGQQVTLRCSPKSGHDTVSWYQQALGQGPQFIFQYYEEEERQRGNFPDRFSGHQFPNYSSELNVNALLLGDSALYLCASSLGTSTDTQYFGPGTRLTVL.

The sample holds many counts of this clonotype. V and J are TRBV7-2 and TRBJ1-1, with 9 bases identical to TRBD1. Germline V gene sequence: CDR1 SGHTA, CDR2 FQGNSA. The V segment lost 5 bases and the J segment 4 bases; nucleotides outside the gene matches: 5. The CDR3 covers 14 residues. The CDR3 bases are TGTGCCAGCAGCCGGGGACAGGGAGGCACTGAAGCTTTCTTT. Residues: CASSRGQGGTEAFF. Full variable domain (missing parts from reference TRBV7-2 and TRBJ1-1): GAGVSQSPSNKVTEKGKDVELRCDPISGHTALYWYRQSLGQGLEFLIYFQGNSAPDKSGLPSDRFSAERTGGSVSTLTIQRTQQEDSAVYLCASSRGQGGTEAFFGQGTRLTVV.

This clonotype was counted ten times or more. This rearrangement joins TRBV6-2 or TRBV6-3 to TRBJ2-5; D ambiguous. V shed 0 bases and J shed 1 base, with 18 bases lying between them. Per the germline V gene, CDR1 is MNHEY and CDR2 is SVGEGT. The length of the CDR3 is 18 residues. CDR3 DNA: TGTGCCAGCAGTTACTCGAGCAATCTAGTAGGCCCCCAAGAGACCCAGTACTTC. Protein sequence: CASSYSSNLVGPQETQYF.

This clonotype occurred a few times. The V gene is TRBV15, the J gene TRBJ2-3; TRBD1 aligns across 9 bases. The V gene end was trimmed by 5 bases and the J gene end by 3 bases; junction bases not matched to a gene: 6. CDR1 and CDR2 from the germline V gene are LNHNV and YYDKDF (reference sequence). This CDR3 has 15 residues. The DNA of the CDR3 is TGTGCCACCAGCTGGGGGGACAGGGCGACAGATACGCAGTATTTT. It translates to CATSWGDRATDTQYF.

This clonotype was seen more than once but under ten times. The rearrangement joins TRBV7-9 to TRBJ2-7; TRBD2 aligns across 10 bases. Germline CDR1 reads SEHNR; CDR2 reads FQNEAQ (reference sequence). The CDR3 is 16 amino acids. V shed 5 bases and J 3 bases; nucleotides not matched to a gene: 10. CDR3 amino acids: CASSPPRLAGYYEQYF. The DNA of the CDR3 is TGTGCCAGCAGCCCGCCCCGACTAGCGGGTTACTACGAGCAGTACTTC.

This chain links TRBV20-1 with TRBJ2-2; weak D call: TRBD2 (6 bases). From germline, CDR1 is DFQATT and CDR2 SNEGSKA (reference sequence). The CDR3 has 13 residues. V lost 5 bases and J 5 bases, leaving 12 bases between the germline ends. CDR3 amino acids: CSAVRRGTGELFF. In nucleotides, the CDR3 is TGCAGTGCTGTCCGGAGGGGTACCGGGGAGCTGTTTTTT.

This clonotype was seen many times. The chain carries TRBV12-3 or TRBV12-4 and TRBJ2-1, with no clear D. With 5 bases removed from V and 5 bases from J, the gap between germline ends came to 22 bases. This CDR3 region has 17 residues. This CDR3 is CASSRGPYPLKDNEQFF. As DNA, the CDR3 is TGTGCCAGCAGTCGTGGCCCATACCCTCTTAAGGACAATGAGCAGTTCTTC.

The sample holds many counts of this clonotype. J is TRBJ2-6 and V is TRBV25-1; TRBD2 might be the D (5 bases). Germline values: CDR1 MGHDK, CDR2 SYGVNS. This CDR3 is 17 amino acids long. Trimming shortened V by 3 bases and J by 4 bases, and 16 bases separated the two germline ends. CDR3 sequence (DNA): TGTGCCAGCAGTGAGGGGATACTCTCGGGGGGGGCCAACGTCCTGACTTTC. Its protein is CASSEGILSGGANVLTF.

In this sample, this clonotype turned up a few times. V gene TRBV5-1 combines with J gene TRBJ2-5; no clear D gene. This CDR3 has 12 amino acids. CDR1 and CDR2 (germline): SGHRS, YFSETQ. Trimming shortened V by 6 bases and J by 1 base, and 7 bases separated the two germline ends. This chain's CDR3 is CASIGPQETQYF. The CDR3 DNA follows: TGCGCCAGCATAGGGCCCCAAGAGACCCAGTACTTC.

The table lists this clonotype with a few counts. The J gene is TRBJ2-7, the V gene TRBV5-1; D gene uncertain. The CDR3 is 14 residues long. Trimming stripped 3 bases from V and 3 bases from J, with 13 bases between. The germline V gene has CDR1 SGHRS and CDR2 YFSETQ. The CDR3 reads CASSSPGRFYEQYF. The DNA of the CDR3 is TGCGCCAGCAGCTCGCCCGGCAGGTTCTACGAGCAGTACTTC.

This clonotype appeared many times. This chain links TRBV6-1 with TRBJ2-7, with D possibly called TRBD1 or TRBD2 (7 bases each). Germline lookup yields CDR1 MNHNS and CDR2 SASEGT. The germline V and J ends were trimmed by 6 bases and 2 bases, with 14 bases remaining between them. The CDR3 is made up of 14 amino acids. The CDR3: CASRSGDSTYEQYF. The CDR3 region has the DNA TGTGCCAGCAGAAGCGGGGACAGTACCTACGAGCAGTACTTC.

Worth noting for this clonotype: A much larger clone is a single base away; this may be a read error. The chain has TRBV24-1 and TRBJ2-5, with D possibly TRBD1 on 5 matching bases. Germline V gene sequence: CDR1 KGHDR, CDR2 SFDVKD. The CDR3 is 15 residues long. In DNA form, the CDR3 reads TGTGACACCAGTGATTTGTATCAGGGAAGGGAGACCCAGTACTTC. Protein sequence: CDTSDLYQGRETQYF.

The V call is TRBV4-3, the J call TRBJ2-5; TRBD1 aligns across 8 bases. The CDR3 consists of 14 residues. Germline V gene data show CDR1 as LGHNA and CDR2 as YSLEER. V was pared by 3 bases and J by 1 base, with 1 base of the junction left unmatched. The CDR3, as DNA: TGCGCCAGCAGCCAGGACAGGGCCCAAGAGACCCAGTACTTC. Its translation is CASSQDRAQETQYF.

This clonotype was seen ten or more times. This CDR3 is CASSPQVGYSNQPQHF. CDR3 DNA sequence: TGTGCCAGCAGCCCTCAAGTGGGTTATAGCAATCAGCCCCAGCATTTT. The genes are TRBV21-1 and TRBJ1-5. TRBV21-1 has pseudogene status. The CDR3 runs to 16 residues.

This clonotype was seen repeatedly, ten times or more. The chain combines TRBV7-9 with TRBJ1-5; tentatively, D is TRBD1 (6 bases). The length of the CDR3 is 16 residues. Germline CDR1 is SEHNR and CDR2 is FQNEAQ (reference sequence). The germline V and J ends were trimmed by 5 bases and 13 bases, with 27 bases remaining between them. The DNA of the CDR3 is TGTGCCAGCAGCCCCCTAACAGGGCAGTATGGGGAGAAGCAGCATTTT. Amino acids: CASSPLTGQYGEKQHF.

V usage is TRBV4-2 and J usage is TRBJ1-1, with D perhaps TRBD1 (6 bases). The CDR3 totals 18 residues. Germline CDR1 LGHNA, CDR2 YNFKEQ. V gave up 4 bases and J gave up 0 bases, with 21 bases separating them. The CDR3 DNA is TGTGCCAGCAGCCCAACTTCCCGGGACAACCCTATGAACACTGAAGCTTTCTTT. It translates to CASSPTSRDNPMNTEAFF.

This chain links TRBV7-9 with TRBJ1-2; D perhaps matches TRBD1 (5 bases). Trimming cost V 5 bases and J 7 bases, with 20 bases left between them. CDR1 and CDR2 from the germline V gene are SEHNR and FQNEAQ (reference sequence). The CDR3 sequence is 15 residues long. The CDR3 DNA reads as TGTGCCAGCAGCCCCAAAACGGGGGATGGAGGTGGCTACACCTTC. It yields the protein CASSPKTGDGGGYTF.

This clonotype was seen at least ten times. The chain has TRBV12-3 or TRBV12-4 and TRBJ2-7; 8 bases are shared with TRBD1. V lost 5 bases, J lost 3 bases, and 9 bases stayed unmatched. The CDR3 consists of 15 residues. CDR3 DNA sequence: TGTGCCAGCAGTGGGTGGACAGGGAAGGACTACGAGCAGTACTTC. This codes for CASSGWTGKDYEQYF.